These T cell receptor beta chains were read from a single sample in a study of OX40 agonist ivuxolimab in advanced cancers. Data came from immunoSEQ multiplex PCR; TCRdb stores just in-frame clones and leaves some out. The top ten hold 0.5% to 0.6% of the sample, which has about 79,000 clones, approximately 90% seen once. The sequencing used CD4+ or CD8+ T cells sorted from blood, collected in a trial of the OX40 agonist ivuxolimab. The origin of the receptors is an adult with an advanced solid tumor such as melanoma, head and neck, liver or kidney cancer. Both conserved end residues are part of each CDR3. The order of the fields is clone size, V gene, J gene, D gene, CDR3 protein, CDR3 DNA. D genes are given only for firm matches. Not every row has a clone size; where given, it reads once, few, many or a size class.

abundance: -; v_gene: TRBV6-5; j_gene: TRBJ1-2; d_gene: -; CDR3aa: CASSLGQANYGYTF; CDR3nt: TGTGCCAGCAGCCTGGGACAAGCTAACTATGGCTACACCTTC
abundance: -; v_gene: TRBV30; j_gene: TRBJ2-7; d_gene: -; CDR3aa: CAWSGQVRHEQYF; CDR3nt: TGTGCCTGGAGTGGACAGGTTCGCCACGAGCAGTACTTC
abundance: -; v_gene: TRBV29-1; j_gene: TRBJ1-1; d_gene: -; CDR3aa: CSVERIFDTEAFF; CDR3nt: TGCAGCGTTGAAAGGATATTCGACACTGAAGCTTTCTTT
abundance: -; v_gene: TRBV10-3; j_gene: TRBJ2-7; d_gene: -; CDR3aa: CASLRDLYSYEQYF; CDR3nt: TGTGCCAGCCTTCGGGACCTCTACTCCTACGAGCAGTACTTC
abundance: -; v_gene: TRBV9; j_gene: TRBJ1-4; d_gene: TRBD1; CDR3aa: CASSARDRAATNEKLFF; CDR3nt: TGTGCCAGCAGCGCCCGGGACAGGGCAGCAACTAATGAAAAACTGTTTTTT
abundance: -; v_gene: TRBV4-2; j_gene: TRBJ2-7; d_gene: -; CDR3aa: CASSQAGTPNEQYF; CDR3nt: TGTGCCAGCAGCCAGGCCGGGACCCCCAACGAGCAGTACTTC
abundance: -; v_gene: TRBV5-1; j_gene: TRBJ2-7; d_gene: TRBD2; CDR3aa: CASSLVAGRSYEQYF; CDR3nt: TGCGCCAGCAGCTTGGTAGCGGGACGCTCCTACGAGCAGTACTTC
abundance: few; v_gene: TRBV7-3; j_gene: TRBJ2-5; d_gene: -; CDR3aa: CASSSGLEETQYF; CDR3nt: TGTGCCAGCAGCTCGGGACTGGAAGAGACCCAGTACTTC
abundance: -; v_gene: TRBV11-3; j_gene: TRBJ1-1; d_gene: -; CDR3aa: CASSLEFRVGTEAFF; CDR3nt: TGTGCCAGCAGCTTAGAATTCAGGGTAGGGACTGAAGCTTTCTTT
abundance: -; v_gene: TRBV7-2; j_gene: TRBJ1-6; d_gene: -; CDR3aa: CASSLPGFGSPLHF; CDR3nt: TGTGCCAGCAGCTTACCCGGTTTTGGGTCACCCCTCCACTTT
abundance: -; v_gene: TRBV19; j_gene: TRBJ2-1; d_gene: TRBD1; CDR3aa: CASSIGGQVLQNEQFF; CDR3nt: TGTGCCAGTAGTATCGGGGGACAGGTACTGCAGAATGAGCAGTTCTTC
abundance: -; v_gene: TRBV5-1; j_gene: TRBJ2-3; d_gene: TRBD2; CDR3aa: CASSLTSGTDTQYF; CDR3nt: TGCGCCAGCAGCTTGACTAGCGGCACAGATACGCAGTATTTT
abundance: -; v_gene: TRBV7-2; j_gene: TRBJ2-1; d_gene: -; CDR3aa: CASSFGRTAASGEQFF; CDR3nt: TGTGCCAGCAGCTTCGGGCGAACGGCAGCCTCAGGCGAGCAGTTCTTC
abundance: once; v_gene: TRBV19; j_gene: TRBJ2-7; d_gene: TRBD1; CDR3aa: CASSIAGGIDEQYF; CDR3nt: TGTGCCAGTAGTATAGCAGGGGGCATCGACGAGCAGTACTTC
abundance: -; v_gene: TRBV7-3; j_gene: TRBJ2-3; d_gene: TRBD2; CDR3aa: CASSQRLAGWSDTQYF; CDR3nt: TGTGCCAGCAGCCAGAGACTAGCGGGGTGGTCAGATACGCAGTATTTT
abundance: -; v_gene: TRBV28; j_gene: TRBJ1-2; d_gene: TRBD1; CDR3aa: CASSPQGTAQRYTF; CDR3nt: TGTGCCAGCAGTCCCCAGGGGACAGCGCAGCGCTACACCTTC
abundance: -; v_gene: TRBV29-1; j_gene: TRBJ2-3; d_gene: TRBD1; CDR3aa: CSDTGTGADTQYF; CDR3nt: TGCAGCGATACCGGGACAGGTGCAGATACGCAGTATTTT
abundance: -; v_gene: TRBV7-9; j_gene: TRBJ2-3; d_gene: TRBD2; CDR3aa: CASSTGLAGGPTDTQYF; CDR3nt: TGTGCCAGCAGCACTGGACTAGCGGGAGGGCCTACAGATACGCAGTATTTT
abundance: -; v_gene: TRBV4-3; j_gene: TRBJ1-2; d_gene: -; CDR3aa: CASSQDRRDGYGYTF; CDR3nt: TGCGCCAGCAGCCAAGATCGGAGGGATGGCTATGGCTACACCTTC
abundance: -; v_gene: TRBV30; j_gene: TRBJ2-3; d_gene: -; CDR3aa: CAWRPGPDTQYF; CDR3nt: TGTGCCTGGAGGCCAGGCCCAGATACGCAGTATTTT
abundance: once; v_gene: TRBV6-5; j_gene: TRBJ2-2; d_gene: -; CDR3aa: CASTRNTGELFF; CDR3nt: TGTGCCAGCACCAGGAACACCGGGGAGCTGTTTTTT
abundance: -; v_gene: TRBV2; j_gene: TRBJ1-5; d_gene: TRBD1; CDR3aa: CASSDDRAKNQPQHF; CDR3nt: TGTGCCAGCAGTGACGACAGGGCCAAAAATCAGCCCCAGCATTTT
abundance: -; v_gene: TRBV19; j_gene: TRBJ2-3; d_gene: -; CDR3aa: CASSNQATDTQYF; CDR3nt: TGTGCCAGTAGTAACCAGGCTACAGATACGCAGTATTTT
abundance: -; v_gene: TRBV29-1; j_gene: TRBJ2-5; d_gene: -; CDR3aa: CSVEVTQETQYF; CDR3nt: TGCAGCGTCGAAGTGACACAAGAGACCCAGTACTTC
abundance: -; v_gene: TRBV5-4; j_gene: TRBJ2-5; d_gene: -; CDR3aa: CASSSSTVWETQYF; CDR3nt: TGTGCCAGCAGCTCCTCCACGGTGTGGGAGACCCAGTACTTC
abundance: -; v_gene: TRBV27; j_gene: TRBJ2-7; d_gene: -; CDR3aa: CASSLSGRDYEQYF; CDR3nt: TGTGCCAGCAGTTTATCTGGCAGAGATTACGAGCAGTACTTC
abundance: -; v_gene: TRBV5-5; j_gene: TRBJ2-7; d_gene: -; CDR3aa: CASSLAAGPYEQYF; CDR3nt: TGTGCCAGCAGCTTGGCGGCAGGGCCCTACGAGCAGTACTTC
abundance: -; v_gene: TRBV4-2; j_gene: TRBJ2-1; d_gene: -; CDR3aa: CASSQRAADNEQFF; CDR3nt: TGTGCCAGCAGCCAAAGAGCGGCGGACAATGAGCAGTTCTTC
abundance: -; v_gene: TRBV19; j_gene: TRBJ2-7; d_gene: -; CDR3aa: CASKESSSSYEQYF; CDR3nt: TGTGCCAGTAAAGAGAGCAGTAGTTCCTACGAGCAGTACTTC
abundance: -; v_gene: TRBV7-5; j_gene: TRBJ1-2; d_gene: -; CDR3aa: CARSPYTEEGYTF; CDR3nt: TGTGCCAGAAGCCCGTACACCGAGGAGGGCTACACCTTC
abundance: -; v_gene: TRBV7-9; j_gene: TRBJ2-3; d_gene: TRBD2; CDR3aa: CASSLGGWTSGADTQYF; CDR3nt: TGTGCCAGCAGCTTAGGGGGATGGACTAGCGGTGCTGATACGCAGTATTTT
abundance: -; v_gene: TRBV7-6; j_gene: TRBJ2-7; d_gene: TRBD1; CDR3aa: CASSPYAGRGSPEQYF; CDR3nt: TGTGCCAGCAGCCCGTATGCGGGCAGGGGGTCTCCCGAGCAGTACTTC
abundance: -; v_gene: TRBV29-1; j_gene: TRBJ2-3; d_gene: -; CDR3aa: CSVEDLEGARTDTQYF; CDR3nt: TGCAGCGTTGAAGATCTGGAGGGGGCGCGAACAGATACGCAGTATTTT
abundance: once; v_gene: TRBV27; j_gene: TRBJ2-5; d_gene: -; CDR3aa: CASSLSWRQETQYF; CDR3nt: TGTGCCAGCAGTTTATCGTGGCGCCAAGAGACCCAGTACTTC
abundance: -; v_gene: TRBV11-3; j_gene: TRBJ2-5; d_gene: TRBD1; CDR3aa: CASSRRSRQGVETQYF; CDR3nt: TGTGCCAGCAGCCGAAGAAGCCGACAGGGGGTAGAGACCCAGTACTTC
abundance: -; v_gene: TRBV9; j_gene: TRBJ2-1; d_gene: -; CDR3aa: CASSVDEGTYNEQFF; CDR3nt: TGTGCCAGCAGCGTAGACGAGGGTACCTACAATGAGCAGTTCTTC
abundance: -; v_gene: TRBV20-1; j_gene: TRBJ2-5; d_gene: TRBD2; CDR3aa: CSARPTSGEYF; CDR3nt: TGCAGTGCTAGACCGACTAGCGGAGAGTACTTC
abundance: -; v_gene: TRBV5-4; j_gene: TRBJ2-5; d_gene: -; CDR3aa: CASSPAGIRETQYF; CDR3nt: TGTGCCAGCAGCCCAGCGGGTATTCGCGAGACCCAGTACTTC
abundance: -; v_gene: TRBV6-5; j_gene: TRBJ1-5; d_gene: -; CDR3aa: CASSPGGDSNQPQHF; CDR3nt: TGTGCCAGCAGCCCCGGAGGCGATAGCAATCAGCCCCAGCATTTT
abundance: -; v_gene: TRBV28; j_gene: TRBJ2-5; d_gene: -; CDR3aa: CASSPRSGQETQYF; CDR3nt: TGTGCCAGCAGTCCCCGGAGCGGGCAAGAGACCCAGTACTTC
abundance: -; v_gene: TRBV10-1; j_gene: TRBJ2-7; d_gene: -; CDR3aa: CATPYEQYF; CDR3nt: TGCGCCACCCCCTACGAGCAGTACTTC
abundance: -; v_gene: TRBV7-2; j_gene: TRBJ2-2; d_gene: -; CDR3aa: CASSFVASSTGELFF; CDR3nt: TGTGCCAGCAGCTTTGTAGCGAGTTCCACCGGGGAGCTGTTTTTT
abundance: -; v_gene: TRBV7-9; j_gene: TRBJ1-2; d_gene: -; CDR3aa: CASSLRGRPPGYTF; CDR3nt: TGTGCCAGCAGCTTACGGGGCAGGCCGCCGGGCTACACCTTC
abundance: -; v_gene: TRBV28; j_gene: TRBJ1-4; d_gene: -; CDR3aa: CASSLSPLGLLFF; CDR3nt: TGTGCCAGCAGTTTATCCCCCCTGGGTCTCCTGTTTTTT
abundance: once; v_gene: TRBV6-6; j_gene: TRBJ1-3; d_gene: -; CDR3aa: CASSYPPPEPIYF; CDR3nt: TGTGCCAGCAGTTACCCCCCGCCTGAGCCCATATATTTT
abundance: -; v_gene: TRBV11-1; j_gene: TRBJ2-3; d_gene: -; CDR3aa: CASSLAGPGWTDTQYF; CDR3nt: TGTGCCAGCAGCTTAGCGGGCCCGGGTTGGACAGATACGCAGTATTTT
abundance: -; v_gene: TRBV19; j_gene: TRBJ2-1; d_gene: -; CDR3aa: CASSIAEGTYNEQFF; CDR3nt: TGTGCCAGTAGTATAGCCGAGGGAACCTACAATGAGCAGTTCTTC
abundance: -; v_gene: TRBV9; j_gene: TRBJ2-1; d_gene: -; CDR3aa: CASSLQYATGEQFF; CDR3nt: TGTGCCAGCAGCCTGCAGTACGCAACCGGGGAGCAGTTCTTC
abundance: few; v_gene: TRBV28; j_gene: TRBJ1-4; d_gene: -; CDR3aa: CASSLWGESLEKLFF; CDR3nt: TGTGCCAGCAGTTTATGGGGAGAGAGTCTCGAAAAACTGTTTTTT
abundance: few; v_gene: TRBV7-9; j_gene: TRBJ1-1; d_gene: -; CDR3aa: CASTGTEAFF; CDR3nt: TGTGCCAGCACGGGGACTGAAGCTTTCTTT
abundance: -; v_gene: TRBV7-9; j_gene: TRBJ1-3; d_gene: -; CDR3aa: CASSPRGGDKGNTIYF; CDR3nt: TGTGCCAGCAGCCCTAGGGGGGGGGACAAAGGAAACACCATATATTTT
abundance: -; v_gene: TRBV28; j_gene: TRBJ2-7; d_gene: -; CDR3aa: CASSRGVGATYEQYF; CDR3nt: TGTGCCAGCAGTCGAGGGGTTGGGGCAACCTACGAGCAGTACTTC
abundance: -; v_gene: TRBV7-2; j_gene: TRBJ1-1; d_gene: -; CDR3aa: CASSFSYTEAFF; CDR3nt: TGTGCCAGCAGCTTCAGTTACACTGAAGCTTTCTTT
abundance: -; v_gene: TRBV9; j_gene: TRBJ1-3; d_gene: -; CDR3aa: CASSVGTGNTIYF; CDR3nt: TGTGCCAGCAGCGTAGGAACTGGAAACACCATATATTTT
abundance: -; v_gene: TRBV23-1; j_gene: TRBJ2-5; d_gene: TRBD2; CDR3aa: CASRMGLAGRTETQYF; CDR3nt: TGCGCCAGCAGAATGGGACTAGCGGGAAGAACAGAGACCCAGTACTTC
abundance: -; v_gene: TRBV30; j_gene: TRBJ1-2; d_gene: -; CDR3aa: CAWSEGRNYGYTF; CDR3nt: TGTGCCTGGAGTGAGGGACGGAACTATGGCTACACCTTC
abundance: -; v_gene: TRBV7-9; j_gene: TRBJ2-1; d_gene: -; CDR3aa: CASSLVRGRNYNEQFF; CDR3nt: TGTGCCAGCAGCTTAGTCCGCGGGCGGAACTACAATGAGCAGTTCTTC